A single TCR beta chain is shown here with its context. The antigen it recognizes is unknown. The sample holds no much larger clone one base away, and base qualities are not on file. For TCR beta library preparation, roughly 1.8 micrograms of genomic DNA was extracted from cryopreserved PBMCs. Longitudinal blood samples from CLL patients on ibrutinib monotherapy underwent high-throughput TCR beta sequencing. The patients were enrolled in a single-center, open-label phase 2 trial of ibrutinib monotherapy. A MiSeq instrument was used for deep resolution sequencing, which targeted depths ranging from 1 in 1 million up to 1 in 200,000 T cells, with coverage averaging 10x for each clonotype. The immunoSEQ hsTCRB Kit was used to generate the TCR beta libraries. Turning to the authors' computational methods: The data were analyzed with ImmunoSEQ Analyzer and ImmunoSEQ Data Assistant, and V, D and J gene assignments followed IMGT definitions. Clonality was computed as one minus normalized Shannon entropy of productive rearrangement frequencies, ranging from 0 to 1. Only overrepresented clonotypes making up at least 0.05% of each patient's repertoire were included in the public clonotype analysis. More than ten age-matched healthy donor repertoires from immuneACCESS were used as controls for clonality. Sourced from immuneACCESS, this table was stored by TCRdb with only in-frame sequences that have V and J called. A share of the clones is absent; for the studies checked, an unresolved V gene accounts for under half, and the remainder has no known explanation. V, J and clone size are those of that table, while D and trimming were read from the DNA. The sample contains 65,000 to 95,000 clones, roughly 84% of them found a single time. Jointly, the top ten make up about 5.6% of the sample.

These data belong to a study of cytotoxic CD8 clonotypes in ibrutinib-treated CLL listed by TCRdb under 2021. For context, the study as a whole: The cohort had around twelve relapsed/refractory and around 14 treatment-naive patients; approximately 17 were IGHV unmutated. Responses were partial in 24 patients and complete in 2; after median approximately 69 months follow-up, some 15 stayed in remission and roughly twelve progressed. The response samples were drawn at a median of approximately twelve months into treatment, with a range of about 6 to 36 months. On average, each sample had roughly 260,000 productive templates and around 100,000 productive rearrangements. Of the approximately 87 people in the trial, about two dozen had longitudinal samples available. Cryopreserved peripheral blood mononuclear cells were collected before treatment, at response, and at either disease progression or sustained remission. General conclusions and limits of the study: Lymph node repertoires were not examined, and the timing of sampling was not matched between patients in sustained remission and those whose disease progressed. Baseline clonality was found to be higher than that of age-matched healthy donors and was strongly correlated with circulating CD8+ T-cell counts. Public clonotypes were found to be uncommon and were observed to contract or remain stable during treatment; the increase in clonality was shown to reflect expansion of private clonotypes at ibrutinib response. An increase in clonality was observed at ibrutinib response, with clonality remaining stable during sustained remission and falling back toward baseline at progression.

From the cysteine up to the phenylalanine, the CDR3 has a length of 16 residues. The kept DNA is CDR3 alone, 48 bases in frame from the first base. V is pruned by 4 bases and J by 2 bases, leaving 9 bases of the junction without a gene match. The germline V gene gives CDR1 as MGHRA and CDR2 as YSYEKL. This clonotype was obtained from a human donor with chronic lymphocytic leukemia. The chain links TRBV4-1 with TRBJ1-2, and 8 bases in between align with TRBD1. This material consisted of PBMCs, taken before ibrutinib treatment. The CDR3 sequence is CASSPQPGQENYGYTF. The DNA sequence is as follows: TGCGCCAGCAGCCCGCAACCGGGACAGGAGAACTATGGCTACACCTTC.